This TCR beta chain is drawn from a study of cytomegalovirus exposure and HLA in healthy donors. Study in general: The roughly 120 validation repertoires and the 666 first-cohort repertoires shared a platform, a later analysis reported. General study points: First-cohort TCR clusters tended to co-occur in the 90 to 150 validation repertoires, a later analysis found. Cytomegalovirus-associated TCR beta chains were listed, numbering 164. Whilst most TCR sequences proved rare, a subset of public TCRs occurred across many donors.

The CDR3 runs 16 residues. Germline trimming cut 4 bases from V and 2 bases from J; bases unmatched to any gene: 5. Germline assignment: CDR1 SGDLS and CDR2 YYNGEE. As regards this clone: The antigen is not known.

TCRdb keeps only in-frame clones here, not all; method: immunoSEQ multiplex PCR. This table holds some 110,000 clones, about 88% found once. Material for sequencing was PBMCs. The sequence derives from a woman aged 18-29 years in good health and CMV-seropositive. This chain links TRBV9 with TRBJ2-1; 11 bases fit TRBD2. The CDR3 loop is CASSSLTSGAYNEQFF. CDR3 DNA: TGTGCCAGCAGCTCGTTGACTAGCGGGGCCTACAATGAGCAGTTCTTC.